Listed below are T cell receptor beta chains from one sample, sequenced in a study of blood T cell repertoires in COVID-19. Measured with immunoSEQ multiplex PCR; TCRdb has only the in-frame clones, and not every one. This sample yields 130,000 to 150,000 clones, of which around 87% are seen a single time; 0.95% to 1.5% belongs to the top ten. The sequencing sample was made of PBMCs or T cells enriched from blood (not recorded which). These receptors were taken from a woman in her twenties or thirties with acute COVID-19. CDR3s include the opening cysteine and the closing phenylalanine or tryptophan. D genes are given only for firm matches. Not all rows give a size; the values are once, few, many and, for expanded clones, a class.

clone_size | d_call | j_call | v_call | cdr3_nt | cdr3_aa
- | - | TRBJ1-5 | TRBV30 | TGTGCCTGGAGCCTCACCGCGGATCAGCCCCAGCATTTT | CAWSLTADQPQHF
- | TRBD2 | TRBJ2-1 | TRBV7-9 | TGTGCCAGCAGCGCATCCGGGACTAGCGGCCTCGCTGAGCAGTTCTTC | CASSASGTSGLAEQFF
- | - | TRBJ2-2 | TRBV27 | TGTGCCAGCAGTCCCTCCCCCGGGGAGCTGTTTTTT | CASSPSPGELFF
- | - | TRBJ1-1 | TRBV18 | TGTGCCAGCTCAAGCCGCGCGGGAAACACTGAAGCTTTCTTT | CASSSRAGNTEAFF
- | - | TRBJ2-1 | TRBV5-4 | TGTGCCACCACGGCCGGGACACTCTCCTACAATGAGCAGTTCTTC | CATTAGTLSYNEQFF
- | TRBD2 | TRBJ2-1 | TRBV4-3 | TGCGCCAGCAGCCCTTTGCGGGAGGGCCGTGACAATGAGCAGTTCTTC | CASSPLREGRDNEQFF
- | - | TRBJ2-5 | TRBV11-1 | TGTGCCAGCAGCCCTTATAGCGGACAAGAGACCCAGTACTTC | CASSPYSGQETQYF
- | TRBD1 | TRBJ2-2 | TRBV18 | TGTGCCAGCTCCTGGGACAGATCGAACACCGGGGAGCTGTTTTTT | CASSWDRSNTGELFF
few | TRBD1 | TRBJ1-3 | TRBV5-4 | TGTGCCAGCAGCTTGGGGGGACAGTCTGGAAACACCATATATTTT | CASSLGGQSGNTIYF
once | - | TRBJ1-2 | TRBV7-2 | TGTGCCAGCAGCCAGATGGCAGGGATTTCAGGCTACACCTTC | CASSQMAGISGYTF
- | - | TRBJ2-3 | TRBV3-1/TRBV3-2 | TGTGCCAGCAGCCAAGAATATTTAGCGGCCCCAGATACGCAGTATTTT | CASSQEYLAAPDTQYF
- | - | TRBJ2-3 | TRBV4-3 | TGCGCCAGCAGCCAGCTCCTACTAGCTAGCACAGATACGCAGTATTTT | CASSQLLLASTDTQYF
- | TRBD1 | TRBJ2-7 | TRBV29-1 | TGCAGCGCCGGGACAGGGACCGAGCAGTACTTC | CSAGTGTEQYF
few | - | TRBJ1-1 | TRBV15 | TGTGCCACCAGCAGAGGGACAACGAACACTGAAGCTTTCTTT | CATSRGTTNTEAFF
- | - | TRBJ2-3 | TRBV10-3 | TGTGCCATCAGTGAGTCCGAGGGCCGGACAGATACGCAGTATTTT | CAISESEGRTDTQYF
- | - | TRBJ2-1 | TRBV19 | TGTGCCAGTAGTTCCTGGACAGACGACAATGAGCAGTTCTTC | CASSSWTDDNEQFF
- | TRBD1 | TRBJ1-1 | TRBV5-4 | TGTGCCAGCAGCCCGACAGGGATTATGAACACTGAAGCTTTCTTT | CASSPTGIMNTEAFF
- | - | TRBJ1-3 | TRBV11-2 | TGTGCCAGCAGCGCCTTACAGGGAACAGAAAACACCATATATTTT | CASSALQGTENTIYF
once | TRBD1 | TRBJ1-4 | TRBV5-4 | TGTGCCAGCAGCCCGGGGACAGACGAAAAACTGTTTTTT | CASSPGTDEKLFF
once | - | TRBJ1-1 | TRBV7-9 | TGTGCCAGCAGTGAACAGGGCAACACTGAAGCTTTCTTT | CASSEQGNTEAFF
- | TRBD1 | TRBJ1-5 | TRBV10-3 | TGTGCCTCTCAGGACAGGGGGTCTGAGCCCCAGCATTTT | CASQDRGSEPQHF
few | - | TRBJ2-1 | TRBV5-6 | TGTGCCAGCAGCGAGGCGGGTTGGGGAATCAATGAGCAGTTCTTC | CASSEAGWGINEQFF
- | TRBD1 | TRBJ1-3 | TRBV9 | TGTGCCAGCAGCGCACAAGGGGGCCCTGGAAACACCATATATTTT | CASSAQGGPGNTIYF
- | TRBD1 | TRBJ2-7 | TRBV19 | TGTGCCAGTAGCCCGGGACAGGGGTATTGGGCTAGCAACGAGCAGTACTTC | CASSPGQGYWASNEQYF
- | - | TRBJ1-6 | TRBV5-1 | TGCGCCAGCTCCCAAGAGGGATCACCCCTCCACTTT | CASSQEGSPLHF
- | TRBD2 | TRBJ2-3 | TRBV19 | TGTGCCAGTAGTCCGAGACTAGCGGGAGTTTGGGATACGCAGTATTTT | CASSPRLAGVWDTQYF
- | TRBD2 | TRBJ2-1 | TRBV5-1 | TGCGCCAGCAGCCCCGGGACTAGCGGTAACAATGAGCAGTTCTTC | CASSPGTSGNNEQFF
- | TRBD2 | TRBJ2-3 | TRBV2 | TGTGCCAGCAGTGAAGCGCTTCCGGGCGGGAGGAAGTATTTT | CASSEALPGGRKYF